These T cell receptor beta chains were read from a single sample in a study of cytomegalovirus exposure and HLA in healthy donors. Profiled with immunoSEQ multiplex PCR; TCRdb holds only in-frame clones, not every one. This table holds roughly 98,000 clones, approximately 78% found once. Sequenced material: PBMCs. Receptor source: a man aged 40-49 years in good health and CMV-seronegative. Both conserved end residues are part of each CDR3. The D gene is left open where the match is weak. Not every row has a clone size; where given, it reads once, few, many or a size class.

CDR3 DNA	CDR3 protein	clone size	V gene	J gene	D gene
TGTGCCAGCAGCGACAATACAGGGGTGGCAGATACGCAGTATTTT	CASSDNTGVADTQYF	NA	TRBV9	TRBJ2-3	TRBD1
TGTGCCAGCAGCCCCCACAGGAGCATGAACACTGAAGCTTTCTTT	CASSPHRSMNTEAFF	few	TRBV7-2	TRBJ1-1	NA
TGTGCCAGCAGCTACGGGACAGGGGGAGGGGATGCTTTCTTT	CASSYGTGGGDAFF	NA	TRBV5-6	TRBJ1-1	TRBD1
TGTGCCAGTAGTATAGACAGGGGTGAGACCCAGTACTTC	CASSIDRGETQYF	NA	TRBV19	TRBJ2-5	NA
TGTGCCAGCGAGGAGGGGGAAAAACTGTTTTTT	CASEEGEKLFF	NA	TRBV28	TRBJ1-4	NA
TGTGCCAGCAGCTTCAGGGGAACGACCGGGGAGCTGTTTTTT	CASSFRGTTGELFF	NA	TRBV7-2	TRBJ2-2	NA
TGTGCCATCAGTGAGTCCCGCAGTCAGGACTTGGGCTATGGCTACACCTTC	CAISESRSQDLGYGYTF	NA	TRBV10-3	TRBJ1-2	NA
TGCAGCGTTGGTTCGGGTACCGGAGATACGCAGTATTTT	CSVGSGTGDTQYF	NA	TRBV29-1	TRBJ2-3	NA
TGCGCCAGCAGCCAAACGGGGGATGAGCAGTTCTTC	CASSQTGDEQFF	NA	TRBV4-1	TRBJ2-1	NA
TGTGCCAGCAGCGTAGAAGCGGGGACGCACGAGCAGTACTTC	CASSVEAGTHEQYF	NA	TRBV9	TRBJ2-7	TRBD2
TGTGCCAGCACCCCGGGTGACGGAACTAATGAAAAACTGTTTTTT	CASTPGDGTNEKLFF	NA	TRBV6-6	TRBJ1-4	NA
TGTGCCAAACAACAAGAGACCCAGTACTTC	CAKQQETQYF	NA	TRBV7-3	TRBJ2-5	NA
TGTGCCATCAGTGAAAATCCGGCAGGGCTGAACACTGAAGCTTTCTTT	CAISENPAGLNTEAFF	NA	TRBV10-3	TRBJ1-1	NA
TGCGCCAGCAGCCATCGGCAGGGGGGCGGAAAACTGTTTTTT	CASSHRQGGGKLFF	NA	TRBV4-3	TRBJ1-4	TRBD1
TGTGCCAGCAGCTTAGGAAGGACAGTCAACACCGGGGAGCTGTTTTTT	CASSLGRTVNTGELFF	NA	TRBV7-7	TRBJ2-2	NA
TGTGCCAGCAGTTCGAGCTTAAACACCGGGGAGCTGTTTTTT	CASSSSLNTGELFF	NA	TRBV27	TRBJ2-2	NA
TGTGCCAGCAGCCTGGGACAGGGGAGTTTCACAGATACGCAGTATTTT	CASSLGQGSFTDTQYF	once	TRBV7-2	TRBJ2-3	TRBD1
TGTGCCAGCAGCTTTAGCGGGAGGGAGACCCAGTACTTC	CASSFSGRETQYF	once	TRBV7-9	TRBJ2-5	TRBD2
TGTGCCAGCAGCTTAGTGACAGGGGGAGGCCGAGAGCAGTACTTC	CASSLVTGGGREQYF	NA	TRBV7-9	TRBJ2-7	TRBD1
TGTGCCAGCAGCTTCCCCTCTCCAGATACGCAGTATTTT	CASSFPSPDTQYF	few	TRBV7-6	TRBJ2-3	NA
TGTGCCAGCTCAAAACCGGGACAGAGCTCTGGAAACACCATATATTTT	CASSKPGQSSGNTIYF	NA	TRBV18	TRBJ1-3	TRBD1
TGCGCCAGCAGCCCCGTCCCGGGACAGGGGATTAACACTGAAGCTTTCTTT	CASSPVPGQGINTEAFF	NA	TRBV5-1	TRBJ1-1	TRBD1
TGTGCCAGCAGAAAGGACAGGAGGGATGAAGCTTTCTTT	CASRKDRRDEAFF	NA	TRBV6-1	TRBJ1-1	TRBD1
TGTGCCAGCAGCCCGATGGGGGCTGCATCTGGGGCCAACGTCCTGACTTTC	CASSPMGAASGANVLTF	NA	TRBV7-3	TRBJ2-6	NA
TGTGCCAGCACTACCGGGACAGCCACTGAAGCTTTCTTT	CASTTGTATEAFF	NA	TRBV7-9	TRBJ1-1	TRBD1
TGTGCCAGCAGTAAATATAGGGGGCCTGGAAACACCATATATTTT	CASSKYRGPGNTIYF	NA	TRBV21-1	TRBJ1-3	NA
TGTGCCAGCAGCCACGGGGGGCCAAACACCGGGGAGCTGTTTTTT	CASSHGGPNTGELFF	NA	TRBV11-3	TRBJ2-2	NA
TGTGCCAGTAATCCGGGGGGACTCGTTTATAGCAATCAGCCCCAGCATTTT	CASNPGGLVYSNQPQHF	NA	TRBV19	TRBJ1-5	NA
TGTGCCAGCTCACCGAACAGAGATACGCAGTATTTT	CASSPNRDTQYF	NA	TRBV18	TRBJ2-3	NA
TGTGCCAGTTCAGGACAGGGGAACTACCCCTACGAGCAGTACTTC	CASSGQGNYPYEQYF	NA	TRBV28	TRBJ2-7	TRBD1
TGTGCCTTAGGACTAGCGGGGCCTAGCACAGATACGCAGTATTTT	CALGLAGPSTDTQYF	few	TRBV10-3	TRBJ2-3	TRBD2
TGCGCCAGCAGCCTAGGGACAGGGTGGATTGCAGATACGCAGTATTTT	CASSLGTGWIADTQYF	NA	TRBV5-1	TRBJ2-3	TRBD1
TGCAGCGTGGGGGACTGGGCCTACGAGCAGTACTTC	CSVGDWAYEQYF	NA	TRBV29-1	TRBJ2-7	NA
TGTGCCAGCACCAAGGACAGGGCCAACTATGGCTACACCTTC	CASTKDRANYGYTF	NA	TRBV28	TRBJ1-2	TRBD1
TGTGCCAGCAGTTACTCGTTCGGGAACCGTGAAAAACTGTTTTTT	CASSYSFGNREKLFF	NA	TRBV6-5	TRBJ1-4	NA
TGTGCCAGCAGCTTGGGGAGCGGGGGGGTCTACGAGCAGTACTTC	CASSLGSGGVYEQYF	NA	TRBV7-9	TRBJ2-7	TRBD2
TGTGCCAGCTCACCAGGAGGGGGCATTGAAAAACTGTTTTTT	CASSPGGGIEKLFF	NA	TRBV18	TRBJ1-4	TRBD1
TGTGCCATCAGGGGACAGGTCTCAGGCTATGGCTACACCTTC	CAIRGQVSGYGYTF	NA	TRBV10-3	TRBJ1-2	TRBD1
TGTGCCAGCAGGGAGAGTAGCGGGGGGGCCACTTCTCAGTTCTTC	CASRESSGGATSQFF	NA	TRBV2	TRBJ2-1	TRBD2
TGCGCCAGCAGCTTGGCAGGTTCGCAGGTTAACTATGGCTACACCTTC	CASSLAGSQVNYGYTF	once	TRBV5-1	TRBJ1-2	NA
TGTGCCAGCAGCTACCGGGAGGGGCCTGGCTACACCTTC	CASSYREGPGYTF	once	TRBV11-2	TRBJ1-2	NA
TGTGCCAGCAGCCCCCAACTGGGCTTCTACGAGCAGTACTTC	CASSPQLGFYEQYF	NA	TRBV7-9	TRBJ2-7	NA
TGTGCCAGCAGTCCGGGACAGACCAATCAGCCCCAGCATTTT	CASSPGQTNQPQHF	few	TRBV27	TRBJ1-5	TRBD1